The rows below give T cell receptor beta chains drawn from one sample of a study of cytomegalovirus exposure and HLA in healthy donors. The method was immunoSEQ multiplex PCR; TCRdb's version includes in-frame clones alone and lacks a portion of them. The repertoire holds around 100,000 clones, with almost 85% as singletons. The source material was PBMCs. The receptor set was obtained from a woman between 18 and 29 years old in good health and CMV-seropositive. The CDR3 runs from the conserved cysteine through the conserved F or W. A clone size is listed for some rows: how often the clone was seen (once, few, many), or a class if it is expanded.

J,size,V,CDR3
TRBJ1-6,.,TRBV13,CASSSPGQGGDSPLHF
TRBJ1-1,.,TRBV30,CAWCPVGTEAFF
TRBJ2-3,.,TRBV2,CASSWTEGITDTQYF
TRBJ2-5,.,TRBV7-3,CASSFSPTTDQETQYF
TRBJ2-7,.,TRBV5-1,CASSLTASLAYEQYF
TRBJ2-1,.,TRBV5-6,CASSLSLTSGSYNEQFF
TRBJ1-1,few,TRBV19,CASSMGQGFTEAFF
TRBJ1-5,.,TRBV28,CASRFGWQPQHF
TRBJ2-7,.,TRBV28,CATYTGTSGGLYEQYF
TRBJ2-7,.,TRBV5-6,CASSQYQGVGPYEQYF
TRBJ2-7,.,TRBV9,CASSVGGRDSYEQYF
TRBJ1-1,.,TRBV5-1,CASSFLGTGVWTEAFF
TRBJ2-7,.,TRBV5-4,CAISLALWAGSNSYEQYF
TRBJ2-5,.,TRBV15,CATSRDSGGPETQYF
TRBJ2-7,.,TRBV15,CATSRWPRTSGSHEQYF
TRBJ1-2,.,TRBV6-5,CAARGTGHGYTF
TRBJ2-3,once,TRBV11-2,CASSLGGLGVYF
TRBJ2-1,once,TRBV27,CASSLFPGGTAEQFF
TRBJ2-7,.,TRBV20-1,CSATNYEQYF
TRBJ2-1,.,TRBV4-1,CASSQQTGGSNDEQFF
TRBJ2-7,.,TRBV19,CASSIRADTREQYF
TRBJ2-2,.,TRBV9,CASSARRDSNTGELFF
TRBJ2-1,.,TRBV27,CASSQGLAGVGNNEQFF
TRBJ2-7,.,TRBV19,CASSIVLGDSYEQYF
TRBJ1-5,.,TRBV2,CASSEQYSNQPQHF
TRBJ2-1,.,TRBV19,CASSIGWRAGSEQFF
TRBJ2-1,once,TRBV18,CASGRGLAATEQFF
TRBJ2-7,.,TRBV5-4,CASSFRLAGAFNEQYF
TRBJ2-7,.,TRBV7-2,CASSPRGQLRDEQYF
TRBJ2-3,.,TRBV10-3,CAISESSSGGLADTQYF
TRBJ1-5,.,TRBV19,CASSIVFRDNNQPQHF
TRBJ1-5,few,TRBV6-5,CASSSSRGRGNQPQHF
TRBJ1-1,.,TRBV6-5,CASRPRTRSGEAFF
TRBJ2-7,.,TRBV2,CASSGTRASSYEQYF
TRBJ1-2,.,TRBV5-1,CASSLTGDTYYGYTF
TRBJ2-1,.,TRBV5-1,CASSLGDRGSYNEQFF
TRBJ1-3,.,TRBV5-8,CASSYTGTGVLGGDTIYF
TRBJ1-2,once,TRBV10-2,CASRELGQGYGYTF
TRBJ1-5,.,TRBV5-1,CASSLGAGGNQPQHF
TRBJ1-1,.,TRBV21-1,CASSKWLGRRIGVVAFF
TRBJ1-1,.,TRBV6-1,CASSAGGGGNTEAFF
TRBJ1-4,.,TRBV2,CASSYRQEKLFF
TRBJ2-7,once,TRBV7-9,CASSRDRDSYYEQYF
TRBJ1-5,many,TRBV27,CASSLFRGNQPQHF
TRBJ1-1,.,TRBV27,CASRSWNTEAFF
TRBJ2-2,.,TRBV7-9,CASSLVGAADTGELFF
TRBJ1-1,.,TRBV19,CASKDSPNTEAFF
TRBJ2-5,.,TRBV5-6,CASSLGGHLQETQYF
TRBJ2-1,.,TRBV5-1,CASSLWAPPYNEQFF
TRBJ1-1,.,TRBV18,CASSLKNTEAFF
TRBJ2-7,.,TRBV7-9,CASSLAGAGRVFYEQYF
TRBJ1-3,.,TRBV27,CASAPGGSSGNTIYF
TRBJ1-6,.,TRBV7-9,CASSFTGHRSTPLHF
TRBJ2-5,.,TRBV5-6,CASSMLLAGDYNQETQYF
TRBJ2-2,.,TRBV4-1,CDSSPRGREGLTGELFF
TRBJ2-1,.,TRBV9,CASSVGQGTYNEQFF
TRBJ2-2,.,TRBV5-1,CATYPGGHTGELFF
TRBJ1-3,.,TRBV9,CASSVDQGNTIYF
TRBJ2-7,.,TRBV5-1,CASSFVGSSYEQYF